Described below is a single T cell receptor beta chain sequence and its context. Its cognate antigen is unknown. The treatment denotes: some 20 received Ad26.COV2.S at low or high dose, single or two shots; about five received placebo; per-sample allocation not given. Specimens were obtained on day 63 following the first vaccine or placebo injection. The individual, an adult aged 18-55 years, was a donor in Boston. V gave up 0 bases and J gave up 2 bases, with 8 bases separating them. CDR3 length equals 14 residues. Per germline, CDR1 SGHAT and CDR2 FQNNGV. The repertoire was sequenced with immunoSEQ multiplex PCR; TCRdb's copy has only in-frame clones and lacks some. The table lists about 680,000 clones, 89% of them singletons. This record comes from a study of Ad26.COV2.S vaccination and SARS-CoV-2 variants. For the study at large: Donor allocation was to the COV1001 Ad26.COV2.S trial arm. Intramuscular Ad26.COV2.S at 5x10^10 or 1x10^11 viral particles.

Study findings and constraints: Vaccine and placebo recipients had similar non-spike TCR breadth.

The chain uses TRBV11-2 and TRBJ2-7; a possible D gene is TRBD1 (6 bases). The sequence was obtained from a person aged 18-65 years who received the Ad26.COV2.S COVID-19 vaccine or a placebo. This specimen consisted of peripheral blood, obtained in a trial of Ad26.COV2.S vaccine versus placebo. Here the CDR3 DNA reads TGTGCCAGCAGCTTAGAGCAGGGGACCTACGAGCAGTACTTC. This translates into CASSLEQGTYEQYF.